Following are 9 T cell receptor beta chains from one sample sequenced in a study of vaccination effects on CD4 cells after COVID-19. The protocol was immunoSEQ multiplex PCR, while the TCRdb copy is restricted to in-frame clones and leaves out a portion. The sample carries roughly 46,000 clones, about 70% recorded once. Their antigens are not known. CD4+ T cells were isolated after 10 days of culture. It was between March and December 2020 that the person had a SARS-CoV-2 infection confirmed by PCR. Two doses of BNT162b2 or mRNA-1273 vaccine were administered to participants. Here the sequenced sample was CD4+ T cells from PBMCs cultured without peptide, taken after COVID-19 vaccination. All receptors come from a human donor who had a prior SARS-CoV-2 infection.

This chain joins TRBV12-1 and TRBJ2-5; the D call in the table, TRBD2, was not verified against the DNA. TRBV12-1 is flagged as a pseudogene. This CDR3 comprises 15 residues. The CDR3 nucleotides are TGTGCCCACCAGAACGGTCCTTCGAGGAAAGAGACCCAGTACTTC. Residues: CAHQNGPSRKETQYF.

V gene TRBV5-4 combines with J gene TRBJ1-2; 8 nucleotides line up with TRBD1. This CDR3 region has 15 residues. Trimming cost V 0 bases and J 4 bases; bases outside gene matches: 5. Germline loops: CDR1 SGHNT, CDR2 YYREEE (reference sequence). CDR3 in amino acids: CASSLGQGWTYGYTF. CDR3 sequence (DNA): TGTGCCAGCAGCTTGGGACAGGGGTGGACCTATGGCTACACCTTC.

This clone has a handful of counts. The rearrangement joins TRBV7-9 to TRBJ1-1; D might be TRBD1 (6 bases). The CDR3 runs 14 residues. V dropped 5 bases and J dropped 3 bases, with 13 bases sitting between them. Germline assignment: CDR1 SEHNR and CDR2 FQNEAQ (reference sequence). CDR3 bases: TGTGCCAGCAGCCATCGAGGGGGAGACACTGAAGCTTTCTTT. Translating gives CASSHRGGDTEAFF.

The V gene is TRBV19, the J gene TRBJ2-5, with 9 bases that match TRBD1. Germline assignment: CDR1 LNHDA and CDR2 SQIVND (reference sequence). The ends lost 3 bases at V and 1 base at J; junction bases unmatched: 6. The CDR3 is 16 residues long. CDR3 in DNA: TGTGCCAGTAGTATCGGGTACAGGGGGCGCCAAGAGACCCAGTACTTC. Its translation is CASSIGYRGRQETQYF.

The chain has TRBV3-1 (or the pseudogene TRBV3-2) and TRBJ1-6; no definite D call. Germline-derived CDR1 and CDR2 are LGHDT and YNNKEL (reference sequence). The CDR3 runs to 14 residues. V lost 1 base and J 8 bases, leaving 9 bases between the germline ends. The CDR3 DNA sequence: TGTGCCAGCAGCCAAGCGGTCAGGCATTCACCCCTCCACTTT. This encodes CASSQAVRHSPLHF.

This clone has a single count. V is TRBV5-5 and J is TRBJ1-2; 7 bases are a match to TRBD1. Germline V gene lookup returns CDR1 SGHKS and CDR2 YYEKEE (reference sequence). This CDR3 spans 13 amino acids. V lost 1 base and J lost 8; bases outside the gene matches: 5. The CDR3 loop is CASSLPQDRGYTF. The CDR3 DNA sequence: TGTGCCAGCAGCTTGCCCCAGGACAGGGGCTACACCTTC.

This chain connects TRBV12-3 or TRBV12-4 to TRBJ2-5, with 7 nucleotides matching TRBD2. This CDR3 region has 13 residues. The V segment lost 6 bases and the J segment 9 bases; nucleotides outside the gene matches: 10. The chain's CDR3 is CASSLAAAYPQYF. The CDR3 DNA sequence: TGTGCCAGCAGCCTAGCGGCGGCTTATCCCCAGTACTTC.

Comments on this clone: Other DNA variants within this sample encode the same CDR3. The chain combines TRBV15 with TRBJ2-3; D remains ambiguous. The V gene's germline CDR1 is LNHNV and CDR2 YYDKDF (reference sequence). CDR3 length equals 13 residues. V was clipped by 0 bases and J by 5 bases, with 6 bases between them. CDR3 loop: CATSRDRGDTQYF. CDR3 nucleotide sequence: TGTGCCACCAGCAGAGATCGAGGAGATACGCAGTATTTT.

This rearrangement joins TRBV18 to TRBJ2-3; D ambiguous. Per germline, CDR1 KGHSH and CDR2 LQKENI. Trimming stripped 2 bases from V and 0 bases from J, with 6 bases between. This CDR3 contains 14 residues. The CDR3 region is CASSPFTSTDTQYF. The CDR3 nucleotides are TGTGCCAGCTCACCATTCACTAGCACAGATACGCAGTATTTT. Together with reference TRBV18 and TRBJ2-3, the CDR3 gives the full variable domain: NAGVMQNPRHLVRRRGQEARLRCSPMKGHSHVYWYRQLPEEGLKFMVYLQKENIIDESGMPKERFSAEFPKEGPSILRIQQVVRGDSAAYFCASSPFTSTDTQYFGPGTRLTVL.